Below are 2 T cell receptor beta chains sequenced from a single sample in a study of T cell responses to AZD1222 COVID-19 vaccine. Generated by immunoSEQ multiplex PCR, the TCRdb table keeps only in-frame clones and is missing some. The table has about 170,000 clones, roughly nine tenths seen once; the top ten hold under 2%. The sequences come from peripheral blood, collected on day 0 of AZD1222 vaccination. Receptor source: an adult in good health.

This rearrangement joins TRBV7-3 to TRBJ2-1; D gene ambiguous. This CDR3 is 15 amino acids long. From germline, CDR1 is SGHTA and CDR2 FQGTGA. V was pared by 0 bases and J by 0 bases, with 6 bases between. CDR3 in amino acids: CASSLTGISYNEQFF. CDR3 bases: TGTGCCAGCAGCTTAACAGGGATCTCCTACAATGAGCAGTTCTTC.

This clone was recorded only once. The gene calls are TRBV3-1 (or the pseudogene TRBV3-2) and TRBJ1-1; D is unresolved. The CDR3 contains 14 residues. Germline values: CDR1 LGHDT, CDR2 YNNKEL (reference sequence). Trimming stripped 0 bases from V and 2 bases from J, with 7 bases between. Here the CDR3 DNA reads TGTGCCAGCAGCCAAGATCCAGCAAACACTGAAGCTTTCTTT. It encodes CASSQDPANTEAFF.